This is a list of T cell receptor beta chains from one sample in a study of early T cells in non-severe SARS-CoV-2 infection. TCRdb redid the calling of the 5' RACE reads with MiXCR, one entry per CDR3 protein. The sample has approximately 90,000 distinct CDR3 sequences; approximately 12% are singletons. The sample was whole blood, taken at baseline. These receptor sequences come from an adult who was a healthcare worker with PCR-confirmed SARS-CoV-2 infection or an uninfected control (not recorded which). The CDR3 runs from the conserved cysteine through the conserved F or W. D genes are given only for firm matches. A clone size is listed for some rows: how often the clone was seen (once, few, many), or a class if it is expanded.

- | TRBJ2-4 | TRBV28 | - | CASSFSAGSDIQYF | TGTGCCAGCAGTTTTAGTGCCGGATCGGACATTCAGTACTTC
- | TRBJ2-7 | TRBV20-1 | - | CSALVGGSAVLARSEQYF | TGCAGTGCCCTTGTAGGAGGTTCGGCGGTCCTTGCCAGGTCCGAGCAGTACTTC
- | TRBJ2-7 | TRBV11-2 | - | CASSLEVPAPYEQYF | TGTGCCAGCAGCTTAGAAGTTCCGGCCCCCTACGAGCAGTACTTC
TRBD2 | TRBJ2-5 | TRBV11-2 | - | CASRGGQETQYF | TGTGCCAGCAGGGGAGGGCAAGAGACCCAGTACTTC
- | TRBJ1-3 | TRBV18 | few | CASSPFSTGSGNTIYF | TGTGCCAGCTCACCATTCTCTACCGGCTCTGGAAACACCATATATTTT
- | TRBJ2-2 | TRBV11-2 | - | CASSLEGQWGTGELFF | TGTGCCAGCAGCCTCGAAGGGCAGTGGGGCACCGGGGAGCTGTTTTTT
- | TRBJ2-7 | TRBV11-2 | many | CASSNVWARRPYEQYF | TGTGCCAGCAGCAATGTGTGGGCTCGAAGGCCCTACGAGCAGTACTTC
TRBD1 | TRBJ1-4 | TRBV13 | few | CASSPGVRDSREKLFF | TGTGCCAGCAGCCCGGGAGTGAGGGACAGCCGTGAAAAACTGTTTTTT
- | TRBJ1-2 | TRBV7-9 | few | CASSLASGNYGYTF | TGTGCCAGCAGCTTAGCTAGCGGAAACTATGGCTACACCTTC
- | TRBJ1-2 | TRBV11-2 | few | CASSLRYLDGYTF | TGTGCCAGCAGCTTAAGGTATCTGGATGGCTACACCTTC
- | TRBJ2-5 | TRBV29-1 | - | CSARGGGETQYF | TGCAGCGCCAGAGGAGGAGGGGAGACCCAGTACTTC
TRBD2 | TRBJ2-3 | TRBV10-3 | few | CAIATSGGPKDTQYF | TGTGCCATCGCGACTAGCGGGGGGCCGAAAGATACGCAGTATTTT
TRBD2 | TRBJ2-1 | TRBV3-1 | many | CASSPSGSSYNEQFF | TGTGCCAGCAGCCCTAGCGGGAGCTCCTACAATGAGCAGTTCTTC
TRBD1 | TRBJ1-1 | TRBV5-1 | few | CASSFNRGPTEAFF | TGCGCCAGCAGCTTTAACAGGGGGCCCACTGAAGCTTTCTTT
TRBD1 | TRBJ2-3 | TRBV27 | - | CASSLSKSGTTGVQYF | TGTGCCAGCAGTTTATCCAAGAGCGGCACCACAGGGGTGCAGTATTTT
TRBD2 | TRBJ2-3 | TRBV20-1 | - | CSGSGGADTQYF | TGCAGTGGGAGTGGGGGGGCAGATACGCAGTATTTT
- | TRBJ1-4 | TRBV20-1 | - | CSASQGGEKLFF | TGCAGTGCTAGTCAGGGAGGGGAAAAACTGTTTTTT
- | TRBJ2-2 | TRBV6-4 | - | CASSGLGGANTGELFF | TGTGCCAGCAGTGGGCTTGGGGGCGCGAACACCGGGGAGCTGTTTTTT
TRBD1 | TRBJ1-1 | TRBV7-9 | many | CATDTGGTEAFF | TGTGCCACCGACACAGGGGGTACTGAAGCTTTCTTT
TRBD2 | TRBJ2-1 | TRBV2 | - | CASSVLAGAMGNEQFF | TGTGCCAGCAGTGTACTAGCGGGGGCAATGGGGAATGAGCAGTTCTTC
TRBD1 | TRBJ2-6 | TRBV7-8 | few | CASSYRTGVGANVLTF | TGTGCCAGCAGCTATCGGACAGGGGTAGGGGCCAACGTCCTGACTTTC
TRBD1 | TRBJ2-2 | TRBV6-5 | few | CASSPTGGNTGELFF | TGTGCCAGCAGTCCCACAGGGGGCAACACCGGGGAGCTGTTTTTT
TRBD2 | TRBJ2-1 | TRBV5-1 | many | CASSLGTSGRALNEQFF | TGCGCCAGCAGCTTGGGTACTAGCGGGAGGGCCCTGAATGAGCAGTTCTTC
- | TRBJ1-1 | TRBV21-1 | - | CASSKVQGAKTEAFF | TGTGCCAGCAGCAAGGTACAGGGGGCGAAAACTGAAGCTTTCTTT
- | TRBJ1-6 | TRBV7-2 | many | CASSGQVGSPLHF | TGTGCCAGCAGCGGACAAGTAGGTTCACCCCTCCACTTT
- | TRBJ2-6 | TRBV19 | many | CASSKTGVGANVLTF | TGTGCCAGTAGTAAGACAGGAGTTGGGGCCAACGTCCTGACTTTC
- | TRBJ2-3 | TRBV12-3/TRBV12-4 | - | CASSFSGDTQYF | TGTGCCAGCAGTTTCAGCGGAGATACGCAGTATTTT
- | TRBJ2-4 | TRBV6-1 | few | CASSGPTNIQYF | TGTGCCAGCAGTGGGCCCACAAACATTCAGTACTTC
TRBD1 | TRBJ2-2 | TRBV20-1 | few | CSARRQGSAGELFF | TGCAGTGCTAGGAGACAGGGGTCGGCCGGGGAGCTGTTTTTT
- | TRBJ2-5 | TRBV27 | - | CATRGAASQETQYF | TGTGCCACCCGGGGCGCCGCAAGCCAAGAGACCCAGTACTTC
- | TRBJ1-4 | TRBV7-9 | - | CASSYPTGPIGFF | TGTGCCAGCAGCTACCCGACAGGACCGATCGGTTTTTTT
- | TRBJ1-2 | TRBV27 | many | CASSPARGQTNLNYGYTF | TGTGCCAGCAGTCCCGCCCGGGGACAAACTAATTTAAACTATGGCTACACCTTC
TRBD2 | TRBJ2-7 | TRBV19 | few | CASSMTSGNSYEQYF | TGTGCCAGTAGTATGACTAGCGGTAACTCCTACGAGCAGTACTTC
TRBD2 | TRBJ2-7 | TRBV7-9 | - | CASSPRRLAGGSDEQYF | TGTGCCAGCAGCCCCCGTAGGCTAGCGGGAGGAAGCGACGAGCAGTACTTC
- | TRBJ2-2 | TRBV9 | - | CASSVEPRTRGTGELFF | TGTGCCAGCAGCGTAGAGCCCAGGACCAGGGGCACCGGGGAGCTGTTTTTT
TRBD2 | TRBJ2-7 | TRBV12-3/TRBV12-4 | many | CASSLISSGRAWEQYF | TGTGCCAGCAGTTTAATATCTAGCGGGAGGGCCTGGGAGCAGTACTTC
TRBD1 | TRBJ1-5 | TRBV5-6 | - | CASSLGQGKSNQPQHF | TGTGCCAGCAGCTTAGGACAGGGGAAAAGCAATCAGCCCCAGCATTTT
- | TRBJ2-3 | TRBV7-8 | - | CASSSTGVITDTQYF | TGTGCCAGCAGCTCGACAGGAGTGATCACAGATACGCAGTATTTT
- | TRBJ2-2 | TRBV7-3 | few | CASRAGVNTGELFF | TGTGCCAGCAGAGCAGGGGTGAACACCGGGGAGCTGTTTTTT
TRBD1 | TRBJ2-7 | TRBV5-1 | few | CASSLKGQTYEQYF | TGCGCCAGCAGCTTGAAGGGACAGACCTACGAGCAGTACTTC
- | TRBJ2-7 | TRBV2 | few | CASSEYPEAREQYF | TGTGCCAGCAGTGAATATCCAGAAGCTAGGGAGCAGTACTTC
- | TRBJ1-5 | TRBV6-5 | many | CASSRTPLNQPQHF | TGTGCCAGCAGCCGGACCCCTCTTAATCAGCCCCAGCATTTT
- | TRBJ1-1 | TRBV29-1 | few | CSVETTGGNTEAFF | TGCAGCGTTGAGACGACAGGCGGGAACACTGAAGCTTTCTTT
TRBD1 | TRBJ1-1 | TRBV10-3 | few | CAISPTGLNTEAFF | TGTGCCATCAGTCCGACAGGGCTGAACACTGAAGCTTTCTTT
TRBD1 | TRBJ1-2 | TRBV7-9 | many | CASSSPLTGLIHSRDGYTF | TGTGCCAGCAGCTCACCATTGACAGGGCTTATCCACTCAAGGGATGGCTACACCTTC
- | TRBJ2-7 | TRBV7-3 | - | CASSLMPQPPYEQYF | TGTGCCAGCAGCTTAATGCCTCAACCCCCCTACGAGCAGTACTTC
- | TRBJ2-3 | TRBV29-1 | many | CSVEQGTSTDTQYF | TGCAGCGTTGAACAGGGGACTAGCACAGATACGCAGTATTTT
- | TRBJ2-7 | TRBV4-1 | - | CASSQVPMGTAGMQYF | TGCGCCAGCAGCCAAGTCCCCATGGGGACCGCCGGGATGCAGTACTTC
TRBD2 | TRBJ2-7 | TRBV12-3/TRBV12-4 | - | CASRPTSGRAEYF | TGTGCCAGCAGGCCAACTAGCGGGAGGGCGGAGTACTTC
TRBD1 | TRBJ2-2 | TRBV12-3/TRBV12-4 | few | CASSHRTGASTGELFF | TGTGCCAGCAGCCATCGGACAGGGGCGAGCACCGGGGAGCTGTTTTTT
- | TRBJ1-1 | TRBV10-2 | - | CASRAGTLNTEAFF | TGCGCCAGCAGAGCCGGGACTTTGAACACTGAAGCTTTCTTT
- | TRBJ2-7 | TRBV10-2 | many | CASSDYYEQYF | TGCGCCAGCAGTGATTACTACGAGCAGTACTTC